This TCR beta chain was recorded in a study of cytomegalovirus exposure and HLA in healthy donors (dated by TCRdb to 2016 to 2017). Study-wide context: An earlier analysis of some 620 of the donors reported over 250 Gb of sequence data and around 100 million unique TCR beta sequences obtained from roughly 170 million T cells. About 300 gigabases of sequencing data and around 80 million unique TCR sequences made up an early release that covered approximately 650 HLA-typed donors. Of the approximately 370 genotyped donors, 81% were placed in the genetic ancestry cluster associated with self-reported Caucasian donors. The study aimed to test whether signatures of past pathogen exposure could be identified by cataloging public T cell receptors. Using immunosequencing, the study profiled T cell repertoires from 550 to 750 subjects and related those repertoires to cytomegalovirus serostatus. A separate validation cohort of about 110 different subjects was used in addition to the roughly 700-subject first cohort. To predict cytomegalovirus infection status, the study brought together high-throughput TCR immunosequencing, statistical association of individual TCRs with disease status, and machine learning. A later analysis re-analyzed previously published TCR beta repertoires from 666 donors and added high-resolution HLA genotyping to study TCR occurrence patterns. The later analysis used no new phenotypic data to find candidate immune exposures, relying instead on TCR beta sequences and their occurrence across donors. To decide whether each TCR beta V gene segment behaved as functional or pseudogenic, an earlier analysis of some 580 of the donors relied on high-throughput TCR beta sequencing. Alongside the repertoire data, information on donor age, sex, ethnicity and CMV serostatus was compiled. A later genetic analysis used genome-wide SNP genotypes for about 65% of the 666 donors, treating that subset as a discovery cohort. Every discovery cohort repertoire had been produced on one sequencing platform. Class I and class II HLA loci were covered by the typing at four-digit resolution. Typing coverage varied by locus: roughly 629-640 donors for A, B, C, DRB1 and DQB1; roughly 510 for DQA1; about 590 for DPA1; roughly 450 for DPB1. Because of strong linkage in the cohort, five DR-DQ haplotypes were treated as single units for association and clustering. Among 300 to 500 genotyped donors of the cohort, an average of roughly 230,000 unique TCR beta nucleotide sequences was sequenced per donor, of which about 19% were non-productive. Overall study outcomes, separate from this receptor: CMV serostatus was the only immune exposure information available for the cohort. Some IMGT-functional V segments, including TRBV6-2 and TRBV6-3, could not be distinguished by the 87-base-pair reads and were therefore excluded. According to a later analysis, TCR association rates differed among HLA loci, with DRB1 alleles showing the most associated TCRs and HLA-C alleles showing the fewest. Only TCR beta chains were sequenced in this cohort, and the absence of alpha or paired-chain data limited detectable features. The classifier was reported to diagnose cytomegalovirus status with high specificity and sensitivity in both the original cohort and the validation cohort. Linkage disequilibrium might explain the correlated functional status among segregating V segments, but an unknown experimental factor could not be excluded. HLA typing was unavailable for some donors at each locus, so association tests used only the typed subset. A cluster of highly shared sequence variants was judged likely to represent a technical artifact of the sequencing pipeline. The earlier analysis of fewer than 750 of the donors excluded some 16 rarely observed V segments, including chromosome 9 orphons, because counts were too low. A further reported finding was that TCR beta sequences accurately predicted the HLA-A and HLA-B alleles for most subjects in the first cohort. An earlier analysis of around 540 of the donors showed that most TCR beta V segments appeared in productive rearrangements either about 87% or about 30% of the time, which broadly matched IMGT annotations. In a later analysis, HLA-associated TCR beta chains showed more clonal expansion and lower generation probabilities than non-associated chains that were equally common. Several of the top co-occurrence clusters appeared to be linked to parvovirus B19, influenza, CMV and Epstein-Barr virus, according to a later analysis. Assigning TCR associations to individual alleles was difficult when HLA alleles, especially DR and DQ, strongly co-occurred. According to the authors, the approach could potentially be generalized to other disease states and immunological phenotypes. The study gave a list of roughly 150 TCR beta chains associated with cytomegalovirus. Most TCR sequences were seen in very few donors, while some public TCRs were found in many individuals. Three of the identified cytomegalovirus-associated TCR beta chains were confirmed in vitro to be specific for cytomegalovirus antigens. A later genetic analysis associated a missense DCLRE1C variant with V-gene and J-gene trimming of TCR beta chains, and an independent cohort replicated the association. A later analysis associated 16,951 TCR beta sequences with specific HLA alleles at a false discovery rate of 0.05. A later genetic analysis reported fewer N-insertions in productive TCRs among donors in an Asian-associated ancestry cluster than the roughly 640-donor mean. In a later analysis, most CMV-associated TCR beta chains were found to appear HLA-restricted, with HLA associations seemingly driven largely by CMV exposure. Presence/absence analyses assumed roughly uniform sequencing depth across donors, an assumption that may not hold.

The cohort consisted of some 730 healthy bone marrow donors. All cohort members were sampled while nominally healthy, although unrecorded immune exposures were likely present. The donor was CMV seropositive and belonged to the group of 250 to 300 seropositive cohort members. Every donor gave a peripheral blood sample, and the peripheral blood mononuclear cells from that sample were used for TCR beta sequencing. The Qiagen DNeasy Blood Extraction Kit was used to extract genomic DNA from the blood cell samples. CDR1 and CDR2 are read off the germline V gene as SNHLY and FYNNEI. Trimming takes 3 bases from V and 7 bases from J, and the germline ends sit 7 bases apart. Measured from the cysteine to the phenylalanine, the CDR3 is 12 residues long. Only the CDR3 region is kept as DNA, spanning 36 bases read in frame from base 1. Library prep was done by the immunoSEQ multiplex PCR assay. A mixture of 60 forward primers for TCR Vbeta segments and 13 reverse primers for TCR Jbeta segments was used in the multiplex PCR. A multiplex PCR assay on genomic DNA amplified the CDR3 region of rearranged TCR beta genes. The amplified TCR beta libraries were sequenced on the Illumina HiSeq System as 87-base-pair reads. The authors' pipeline ran thus. A later analysis counted 75 million to 100 million unique TCR beta chains across the 500 to 850 repertoires, and about 10 million of these chains were shared by at least two donors. To remove PCR and sequencing errors, raw reads were error-corrected and collapsed into unique sequences using a nearest-neighbor algorithm that merged closely related sequences. Alignment of CDR3 sequences to IMGT reference sequences was used to assign V, D and J gene segments. For a sequence to be retained, at least a six-nucleotide match to both a V gene segment and a J gene segment was required. Rearrangements were classified as productive when the CDR3 lacked stop codons and remained in frame with V and J, and all other rearrangements were classified as non-productive. CDR3 was defined by IMGT convention, running from the second conserved V-encoded cysteine to the conserved J-encoded phenylalanine. The earlier analysis of about 560 of the donors excluded any sequence lacking an unambiguous match to a single V gene segment. In an earlier analysis of 587 of the donors, a V segment was called functional when productive rearrangements were above 56.7%, and segregating when the standard deviation between donors exceeded 5%. A statistical classification framework was built to diagnose cytomegalovirus status from the catalog of TCR beta chain sequences. In a later analysis, TCR nucleotide sequences were compared against IMGT/GENE-DB human TR gene sequences so that V and J genes could be assigned. Using the TCRdist pipeline, a later analysis assigned CDR3 sequences along with most-parsimonious VDJ recombination scenarios. In a later analysis, each TCR beta chain was defined by its CDR3 amino acid sequence together with its V-gene family, and reads lacking a unique V-gene family were excluded. To address suspected cross-contamination and a sequencing artifact, a later analysis removed roughly 580 highly shared, low-generation-probability nucleotide sequences. In a later analysis, a clonal expansion index for each public chain was calculated from normalized within-repertoire ranks of inferred template counts. In a later analysis, generation probabilities were computed using a VDJ recombination model fitted to out-of-frame rearrangements, and the results were checked against IGoR. In a later analysis, TCR-TCR, TCR-HLA and TCR-CMV co-occurrence was scored with hypergeometric tests, and a repertoire-size bias correction was applied to TCR pairs. A later analysis estimated false discovery rates by permuting HLA or CMV assignments 20 times. A later analysis grouped co-occurring TCRs with DBSCAN, adding TCRdist sequence similarity when clustering within HLA-allele-positive subsets. Repertoires with fewer than 30,000 or more than 120,000 public chains, plus five repertoires with anomalous nucleotide sharing, were excluded from co-occurrence clustering. TCRdb stores this immuneACCESS table with in-frame sequences only. Part of the clones is absent; in the studies checked, under half of the shortfall reflects unresolved V genes, and no reason is known for the rest. V, J and clone size derive from that table, while D and trimming were established from the DNA sequence. The sample table shows 150,000 to 200,000 clones, and around three quarters are seen once. 11% to 15% of the sample belongs to the ten largest clones.

With regard to this clone: No cognate antigen has been identified for it. One base away there is no much larger clone; base qualities are not given.

The V and J genes are TRBV2 and TRBJ2-4; 6 matching bases give a weak D call of TRBD1. Sequencing was carried out using PBMCs. This TCR was sampled from a woman aged 30 to 39 in good health and CMV-seropositive. The CDR3 loop reads CASSEQGNIQYF. The bases read TGTGCCAGCAGTGAGCAGGGGAACATTCAGTACTTC.